The clone carrying this TCR beta chain showed up just a few times. These data originate in a study of blood T cell repertoires in COVID-19. Study context: Samples came from the United States, Italy and Spain, spanning acute and convalescent COVID-19.

The assay was immunoSEQ multiplex PCR, and TCRdb's table has in-frame clones only and misses some. The sample lists 130,000 to 150,000 clones; about 79% were seen once. Cohort placement rested on clinical history that participants reported themselves. Germline CDR1 is LGHDT and CDR2 is YNNKEL (reference sequence). V dropped 2 bases and J dropped 6 bases, with 7 bases sitting between them. This CDR3 spans 12 amino acids. Sequenced sample: PBMCs or T cells enriched from blood (not recorded which). The rearrangement uses TRBV3-1 (or the pseudogene TRBV3-2) and TRBJ1-1; TRBD1 is a possible D gene (5 bases). The clonotype originates from a man in his fifties or sixties who had recovered from COVID-19. The CDR3 DNA reads TGTGCCAGCAGCCAACGGGGGGCTGAAGCTTTCTTT. This sequence encodes CASSQRGAEAFF.